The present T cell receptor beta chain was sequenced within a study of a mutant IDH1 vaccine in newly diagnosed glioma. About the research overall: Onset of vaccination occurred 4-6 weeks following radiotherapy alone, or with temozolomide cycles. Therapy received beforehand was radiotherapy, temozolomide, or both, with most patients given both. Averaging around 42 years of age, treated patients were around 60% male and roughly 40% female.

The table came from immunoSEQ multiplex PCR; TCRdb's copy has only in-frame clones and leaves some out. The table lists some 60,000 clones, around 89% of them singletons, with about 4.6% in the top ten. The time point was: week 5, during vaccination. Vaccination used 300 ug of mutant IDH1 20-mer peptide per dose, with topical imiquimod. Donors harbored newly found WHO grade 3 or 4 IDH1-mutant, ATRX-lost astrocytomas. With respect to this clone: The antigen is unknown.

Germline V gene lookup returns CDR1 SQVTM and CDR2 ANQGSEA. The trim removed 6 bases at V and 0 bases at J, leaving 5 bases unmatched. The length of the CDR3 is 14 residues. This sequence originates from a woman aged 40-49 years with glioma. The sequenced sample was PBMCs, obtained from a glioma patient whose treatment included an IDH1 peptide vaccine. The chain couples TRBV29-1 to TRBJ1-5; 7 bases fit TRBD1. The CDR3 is CSVLQGNSNQPQHF. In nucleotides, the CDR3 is TGCAGCGTCTTACAGGGGAATAGCAATCAGCCCCAGCATTTT.